The source of this T cell receptor (beta chain) is a study of T-cell memory formation after mild COVID-19 (TCRdb year 2021). General notes on the study: TCR sequence clusters from the two donors were found to be largely donor specific. Longitudinal TCRalpha and TCRbeta repertoire sequencing tracked T-cell clones expanding and contracting after mild COVID-19 in a couple of donors. The cohort comprised two young, previously healthy adult volunteers, one female and one male. Summary of the overall study and its limitations: SARS-CoV-2 specificity of the second-wave clones peaking on day 37 was not confirmed. Some responding clones were found in pre-infection memory, which suggests that pre-existing cross-reactive memory T cells took part in the SARS-CoV-2 response. The study covered only two mild cases, and larger cohorts including severe cases with pre-infection samples were considered necessary. Contracting CD4+ clones were found mainly in CM and EM memory subsets, while CD8+ clones were enriched in EMRA. From day 15 to 85, contracting clones showed balanced CD4/CD8 phenotypes, whereas a second wave of clones that expanded from day 15 to 37 leaned towards CD4+.

Of note for this clonotype: It has no known antigen specificity. No much larger clone is present one base from it, and per-base qualities are unavailable.

Sequencing was carried out with an Illumina NovaSeq 6000. TCRalpha and TCRbeta cDNA libraries were built by 5'RACE with constant-segment primers, adding sample barcodes and unique molecular identifiers. RNA was extracted from every sample with Trizol reagent. Amplification of the libraries took two PCR steps, and the second step added a second sample barcode plus Illumina TruSeq adapters. The libraries were sequenced on an Illumina NovaSeq using 2 x 150 bp paired-end reads. Processing in the source paper ran as follows. With migec v1.2.7, reads were demultiplexed and then collapsed into UMI-guided consensus sequences. Using mixcr v2.1.11, UMI consensuses were aligned to TRA and TRB V and J templates and then assembled into clonotypes. A clonotype was counted as expanded or contracted only when both edgeR and NoisET called the clonotype significant, with the noise models trained on biological replicates. edgeR calls used a false discovery rate-adjusted p below 0.01 and a log2 fold-change threshold of 1. As an exploratory analysis of dynamics, max-normalized trajectories of the 1000 most abundant clonotypes were examined with PCA combined with hierarchical clustering. The CD4 or CD8 phenotype of responding clones was assigned using the separately sequenced CD4+ and CD8+ repertoires. TCRdb reanalyzed the raw reads on its own, using fastp at Q25 for trimming and MiXCR for clone calling, and kept in-frame beta chains. Entries that share a CDR3 protein sequence are merged under the most common genes and DNA. These V and J calls derive from TCRdb rather than the authors' analysis. Across this sample there are around 530,000 distinct CDR3 sequences, with roughly 22% seen only once. Approximately 8.4% of the sample belongs to the ten largest clones.

V lost 10 bases and J lost 0 bases; the stretch between them is 17 bases long. Taken from cysteine to phenylalanine, the CDR3 has 15 residues. The DNA shown is the 45-base CDR3, in frame from base 1. From a lookup of the germline V gene, CDR1 and CDR2 are ENHRY and SYGVKD. Ficoll-Paque density gradient centrifugation was used to isolate PBMCs. Rearrangement joined TRBV10-3 to TRBJ2-3; matching of 6 bases hints at TRBD2 as the D gene. The sequencing sample was made of PBMCs or a T cell subset sorted from them (not recorded which). The sequence derives from an adult woman who had mild COVID-19 (a few samples of this study predate the infection). The sample titles of this study are shuffled in the database, so cell type and time point are left out; the donor was told from shared clones. The CDR3 amino acid sequence is: CATRAGNRSTDTQYF. DNA sequence: TGTGCCACTCGAGCGGGTAACCGAAGCACAGATACGCAGTATTTT.